This is a list of T cell receptor beta chains from one sample in a study of control samples from healthy donors and cancer patients. Sequenced by immunoSEQ multiplex PCR; TCRdb stores in-frame clones only, minus some. This table has 150,000 or so clones, 90% to 95% appearing once. Sequenced input: blood. The receptors derive from a woman in her fifties or sixties in good health. Both conserved end residues are part of each CDR3. The D gene is left open where the match is weak. Clone sizes are given selectively: once, few, many, or a class where the clone is expanded.

J gene	clone size	D gene	V gene	CDR3 protein	CDR3 DNA
TRBJ1-2	NA	TRBD1	TRBV5-6	CASSPGQTTPYGYTF	TGTGCCAGCAGCCCGGGACAGACTACCCCCTATGGCTACACCTTC
TRBJ1-1	once	NA	TRBV5-4	CASSFQENTEAFF	TGTGCCAGCAGCTTCCAGGAGAACACTGAAGCTTTCTTT
TRBJ2-1	NA	NA	TRBV20-1	CSASRSPPFNEQFF	TGCAGTGCTAGTAGGTCGCCCCCCTTCAATGAGCAGTTCTTC
TRBJ1-5	once	NA	TRBV5-6	CASSFRTTSSNQPQHF	TGTGCCAGCAGCTTCCGGACAACCAGTAGCAATCAGCCCCAGCATTTT
TRBJ2-3	NA	NA	TRBV6-5	CASSYGGTDTQYF	TGTGCCAGCAGTTATGGCGGCACAGATACGCAGTATTTT
TRBJ2-1	NA	TRBD2	TRBV24-1	CATSEAGSNEQFF	TGTGCCACCAGCGAAGCGGGGAGCAATGAGCAGTTCTTC
TRBJ2-4	NA	NA	TRBV4-3	CASSQDPTMGNIQYF	TGCGCCAGCAGCCAAGACCCTACGATGGGAAACATTCAGTACTTC
TRBJ2-7	NA	NA	TRBV6-2/TRBV6-3	CASSYPQISYEQYF	TGTGCCAGCAGTTACCCCCAGATCTCCTACGAGCAGTACTTC
TRBJ2-1	NA	TRBD2	TRBV11-3	CASSLGIAGGQGEQFF	TGTGCCAGCAGCTTAGGTATAGCGGGGGGGCAGGGTGAGCAGTTCTTC
TRBJ1-4	NA	NA	TRBV24-1	CATSDSRTDNEKLFF	TGTGCCACCAGTGATTCACGGACGGACAATGAAAAACTGTTTTTT
TRBJ2-3	NA	NA	TRBV12-3/TRBV12-4	CASSLARRDTQYF	TGTGCCAGCAGTTTAGCCCGGAGAGATACGCAGTATTTT
TRBJ2-3	NA	TRBD2	TRBV5-1	CASSLGIAGSTDTQYF	TGCGCCAGCAGCTTGGGCATAGCGGGGAGCACAGATACGCAGTATTTT
TRBJ2-4	NA	TRBD2	TRBV19	CASNDVGGAKNIQYF	TGTGCCAGTAATGACGTGGGAGGGGCCAAAAACATTCAGTACTTC
TRBJ1-2	NA	NA	TRBV6-5	CASSYAGYGYTF	TGTGCCAGCAGTTACGCCGGTTACGGCTACACCTTC
TRBJ1-5	NA	NA	TRBV2	CASTMTNSNQPQHF	TGTGCCAGCACTATGACCAATAGCAATCAGCCCCAGCATTTT
TRBJ1-4	NA	NA	TRBV12-3/TRBV12-4	CASRGGSNEKLFF	TGTGCCAGTAGGGGAGGTTCTAATGAAAAACTGTTTTTT
TRBJ1-2	NA	NA	TRBV3-1/TRBV3-2	CASSQTGSSYGYTF	TGTGCCAGCAGCCAAACCGGGAGTTCCTATGGCTACACCTTC
TRBJ1-4	NA	NA	TRBV18	CASSPKGSDEKLFF	TGTGCCAGCTCCCCAAAGGGATCGGATGAAAAACTGTTTTTT
TRBJ1-2	NA	NA	TRBV18	CASSPRQENYGYTF	TGTGCCAGCTCACCCCGGCAGGAGAACTATGGCTACACCTTC
TRBJ2-3	NA	NA	TRBV12-3/TRBV12-4	CASSFSGQGREF	TGTGCCAGCAGTTTTTCGGGGCAGGGTAGGGAATTT
TRBJ2-1	NA	TRBD1	TRBV6-1	CASSDHPPGTGGNEQFF	TGTGCCAGCAGTGATCACCCCCCTGGGACAGGGGGTAATGAGCAGTTCTTC
TRBJ2-2	NA	NA	TRBV12-5	CASGLRLSTGELFF	TGTGCTAGTGGTTTGAGACTAAGCACCGGGGAGCTGTTTTTT
TRBJ2-7	NA	NA	TRBV18	CASSKSTGSEQYF	TGTGCCAGCTCAAAAAGTACAGGGAGCGAGCAGTACTTC
TRBJ1-4	NA	TRBD1	TRBV5-1	CASSPTGDSGEKLFF	TGCGCCAGCAGCCCTACAGGGGATTCGGGTGAAAAACTGTTTTTT
TRBJ1-4	NA	NA	TRBV19	CASSIQITTNEKLFF	TGTGCCAGTAGTATACAGATCACAACTAATGAAAAACTGTTTTTT
TRBJ2-3	NA	NA	TRBV2	CASSESGGGSNTQYF	TGTGCCAGCAGTGAATCGGGGGGCGGCAGCAATACGCAGTATTTT
TRBJ1-6	once	NA	TRBV7-6	CASSPSTLGSPLHF	TGTGCCAGCAGCCCTAGTACCCTCGGTTCACCCCTCCACTTT
TRBJ2-2	NA	NA	TRBV5-6	CASSWVTGTTGELFF	TGTGCCAGCAGCTGGGTGACGGGGACTACCGGGGAGCTGTTTTTT
TRBJ1-2	NA	NA	TRBV19	CAAGDYGYTF	TGTGCCGCGGGAGACTATGGCTACACCTTC
TRBJ2-2	NA	NA	TRBV12-5	CASGPPWGPPGELFF	TGTGCTAGTGGTCCGCCGTGGGGCCCCCCCGGGGAGCTGTTTTTT
TRBJ1-1	NA	NA	TRBV19	CASSIDLGISEAFF	TGTGCCAGTAGTATAGATTTAGGGATCTCTGAAGCTTTCTTT
TRBJ2-2	NA	NA	TRBV7-2	CASSGRTGELFF	TGTGCCAGCAGCGGGAGGACCGGGGAGCTGTTTTTT
TRBJ1-1	once	NA	TRBV19	CASRGGPTEAFF	TGTGCCAGTAGAGGGGGGCCCACTGAAGCTTTCTTT
TRBJ2-6	NA	TRBD2	TRBV5-1	CASSPGTSGGSGANVLTF	TGCGCCAGCAGCCCCGGGACTAGCGGGGGGTCTGGGGCCAACGTCCTGACTTTC
TRBJ2-7	once	NA	TRBV30	CAWSVQGGEQYF	TGTGCCTGGAGTGTACAGGGAGGCGAGCAGTACTTC
TRBJ1-2	NA	NA	TRBV4-3	CASSQDDENNYGYTF	TGCGCCAGCAGCCAAGATGATGAGAATAACTATGGCTACACCTTC
TRBJ2-1	NA	TRBD1	TRBV6-2/TRBV6-3	CASSPRDRGGYNEQFF	TGTGCCAGCAGCCCTAGGGACAGGGGGGGCTACAATGAGCAGTTCTTC
TRBJ1-4	NA	NA	TRBV6-2/TRBV6-3	CASSWMRAQKLFF	TGTGCCAGCAGTTGGATGAGGGCCCAAAAACTGTTTTTT
TRBJ1-4	NA	NA	TRBV29-1	CSALAGNEKLFF	TGCAGCGCCCTGGCGGGTAATGAAAAACTGTTTTTT
TRBJ2-1	NA	NA	TRBV7-3	CASSLMGTDEQFF	TGTGCCAGCAGCTTAATGGGGACGGATGAGCAGTTCTTC
TRBJ1-6	NA	TRBD1	TRBV9	CASSAGQGQYSPLHF	TGTGCCAGCAGCGCCGGACAGGGGCAGTACTCACCCCTCCACTTT
TRBJ1-1	NA	NA	TRBV12-3/TRBV12-4	CASSLGVNTEAFF	TGTGCCAGCAGTTTAGGGGTGAACACTGAAGCTTTCTTT
TRBJ2-2	NA	TRBD2	TRBV18	CASSSGRLAVTGELFF	TGTGCCAGCTCCTCTGGGCGTCTAGCGGTCACCGGGGAGCTGTTTTTT
TRBJ1-3	NA	NA	TRBV7-2	CASSLALGRLTGNTIYF	TGTGCCAGCAGCTTAGCGCTCGGCAGGTTAACTGGAAACACCATATATTTT
TRBJ2-3	NA	NA	TRBV5-6	CASSYTDTQYF	TGTGCCAGCAGCTACACAGATACGCAGTATTTT